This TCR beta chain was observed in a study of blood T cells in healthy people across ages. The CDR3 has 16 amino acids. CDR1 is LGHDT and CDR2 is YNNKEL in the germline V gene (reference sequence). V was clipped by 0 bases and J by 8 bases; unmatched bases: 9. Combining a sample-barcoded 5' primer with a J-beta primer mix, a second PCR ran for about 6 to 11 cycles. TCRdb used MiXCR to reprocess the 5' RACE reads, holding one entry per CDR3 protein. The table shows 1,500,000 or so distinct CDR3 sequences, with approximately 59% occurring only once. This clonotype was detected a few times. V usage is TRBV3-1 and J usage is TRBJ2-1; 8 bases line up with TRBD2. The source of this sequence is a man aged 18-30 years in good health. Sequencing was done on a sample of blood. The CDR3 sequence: CASSQDYSSSGDEQFF. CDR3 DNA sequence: TGTGCCAGCAGCCAAGATTACAGTAGTAGCGGGGATGAGCAGTTCTTC.